This T cell receptor (beta chain) emerged from a study of Graves' ophthalmopathy and Graves' hyperthyroidism. Using RNA transcripts, the TCR beta CDR3 regions were amplified. The first round was an RT-PCR with HTBI primers, and the second round was a multiplex PCR. One entry per CDR3 protein, called by TCRdb with MiXCR from the multiplex PCR reads. The sample holds over a million distinct CDR3 sequences, less than 45% seen once. V gave up 6 bases and J gave up 4 bases, with 13 bases separating them. The CDR3 has 15 amino acids. The germline V gene encodes CDR1 SNHLY and CDR2 FYNNEI. This clonotype was seen more than once but under ten times. Serum thyroxine and TRAb, along with clinical symptoms, thyroid ultrasound and orbital computed tomography, were what diagnosis relied on.

The sample taken for sequencing was peripheral blood or thyroid tissue (not recorded which). This sequence joins TRBV2 and TRBJ1-6; D unresolved. The TCR originated in an adult man with Graves' hyperthyroidism. Written as DNA, the CDR3 is TGTGCCAGCAGCAGCAGGCTTCCGTATAATTCACCCCTCCACTTT. Translation gives CASSSRLPYNSPLHF.